The 2 T cell receptor beta chains presented below share a single source sample, sequenced in a study of monozygotic twins with inflammatory bowel disease. TCRdb reanalyzed the 5' RACE reads, giving one entry per CDR3 protein sequence and no DNA. Its clone listing holds some 300,000 distinct CDR3 sequences. The material sequenced was blood. The receptors here all came from a human donor with ulcerative colitis or Crohn's disease, or a healthy co-twin of an affected twin (not recorded which).

CDR3 sequence: CSVAGGTSFYGYTF. The chain carries TRBV29-1 and TRBJ1-2. The CDR3 is made up of 14 amino acids. Germline V gives CDR1 SQVTM, CDR2 ANQGSEA.

The V and J genes are TRBV5-6 and TRBJ2-2. Germline-derived CDR1 and CDR2 are SGHDT and YYEEEE. The CDR3 sequence is 15 residues long. CDR3 loop: CASSLDGSYTGELFF.